Each of the 2 T cell receptor beta chains below was sequenced from the same sample in a study of blood T cell repertoires in COVID-19. Measured with immunoSEQ multiplex PCR; TCRdb has only the in-frame clones, and not every one. The sample consists of 80,000 or so clones, around 86% of them appearing once. The sample comprised peripheral blood. The receptors originated from a man of 80 years or more with acute or convalescent COVID-19.

The gene calls are TRBV28 and TRBJ1-5; 9 bases align to TRBD1. Trimming took 5 bases from V and 5 from J; bases not matched to a gene: 13. Germline loops: CDR1 MDHEN, CDR2 SYDVKM. This CDR3 is built from 17 residues. The CDR3 DNA sequence: TGTGCCAGCAGTCCGGCGTACGGGACAGGGTATTATCAGCCCCAGCATTTT. This encodes CASSPAYGTGYYQPQHF.

J is TRBJ2-3 and V is TRBV12-3 or TRBV12-4, with D possibly matching TRBD2 (5 bases). Trimming pared 9 bases from V and 1 base from J, leaving 8 bases between. The CDR3 length is 12 residues. In DNA, the CDR3 is TGTGCCAGTGAGGGAGGCACAGATACGCAGTATTTT. Translated: CASEGGTDTQYF.